One and the same sample provided the 26 T cell receptor beta chains below, sequenced in a study of cytomegalovirus exposure and HLA in healthy donors. The PCR contained 60 Vbeta and 13 Jbeta primers. Only in-frame clones appear in the TCRdb table, and some are missing; sequencing was by immunoSEQ multiplex PCR. Among 90,000 to 150,000 clones listed, 63% were seen once. The sequenced sample was PBMCs. All receptors derive from a man aged 40-49 years in good health and CMV-seropositive.

The chain combines TRBV14 with TRBJ2-2; perhaps TRBD1 as D (6 bases). The V gene's germline CDR1 is SGHDN and CDR2 FVKESK. The CDR3 is made up of 17 amino acids. V was pared by 2 bases and J by 0 bases, with 13 bases between. For the CDR3, the DNA is TGTGCCAGCAGCCAAAACTACAGGGCCTCGAACACCGGGGAGCTGTTTTTT. Protein sequence: CASSQNYRASNTGELFF.

The chain links TRBV5-4 to TRBJ1-1, with TRBD1 matching 7 bases. V shed 6 bases and J 1 base; nucleotides not matched to a gene: 3. The CDR3 is made up of 13 amino acids. Germline values: CDR1 SGHNT, CDR2 YYREEE (reference sequence). The CDR3 sequence: CASTDRENTEAFF. As DNA, the CDR3 is TGTGCCAGCACCGACAGGGAGAACACTGAAGCTTTCTTT.

CDR3 sequence: CASSFRQGTDTQYF. CDR3 coding DNA: TGTGCCAGCAGCTTCCGACAGGGCACAGATACGCAGTATTTT. The V call is TRBV7-9, the J call TRBJ2-3; D is perhaps TRBD1 (6 bases). Trimming pared 3 bases from V and 1 base from J, leaving 8 bases between. Per germline, CDR1 SEHNR and CDR2 FQNEAQ (reference sequence). CDR3 length equals 14 residues.

This chain links TRBV5-1 with TRBJ2-3; the match to TRBD1 covers 7 bases. Trimming at V came to 4 bases and at J to 4 bases, leaving 12 bases not matched to a gene. The CDR3 consists of 16 residues. The germline V gene encodes CDR1 SGHRS and CDR2 YFSETQ. CDR3 sequence: CASSGPRLQGADTQYF. CDR3 sequence (DNA): TGCGCCAGCAGCGGCCCCCGGCTTCAGGGGGCAGATACGCAGTATTTT.

A few counts support this clone. This rearrangement joins TRBV28 to TRBJ1-1; D is perhaps TRBD1 (6 bases). Trimming removed 8 bases at V and 4 bases at J, with 20 bases between. The CDR3 sequence is 15 residues long. Germline CDR1 is MDHEN and CDR2 is SYDVKM. CDR3 sequence: CASPPQQGRTTEAFF. The CDR3 DNA is TGTGCCAGCCCGCCCCAACAGGGACGGACCACTGAAGCTTTCTTT.

Only one count was recorded for this clone. The J gene is TRBJ1-1, the V gene TRBV5-1, with D perhaps matching TRBD1 (6 bases). V dropped 4 bases and J dropped 1 base, with 14 bases sitting between them. Germline values: CDR1 SGHRS, CDR2 YFSETQ. The CDR3 is 15 residues long. CDR3 residues: CASSPRTGQNTEAFF. The CDR3, as DNA: TGCGCCAGCAGCCCGCGAACGGGACAGAACACTGAAGCTTTCTTT.

V is TRBV4-1 and J is TRBJ1-1; 11 bases are shared with TRBD1. Germline CDR1 and CDR2: MGHRA and YSYEKL. Trimming at V came to 4 bases and at J to 6 bases, leaving 16 bases not matched to a gene. The CDR3 is made up of 18 amino acids. The CDR3 coding sequence is TGCGCCAGCAGCCTTAGATCCGGGACAGGGGGGAGGATTGCTGAAGCTTTCTTT. It yields the protein CASSLRSGTGGRIAEAFF.

The gene calls are TRBV27 and TRBJ1-2, with TRBD1 identical over 11 bases. This CDR3 is 15 amino acids long. V was pared by 5 bases and J by 7 bases, with 9 bases of the junction left unmatched. The germline V gene encodes CDR1 MNHEY and CDR2 SMNVEV (reference sequence). The CDR3 DNA is TGTGCCAGCAGTATCCACGGACAGGGGGCTATTGGCTACACCTTC. Translated: CASSIHGQGAIGYTF.

The V and J genes are TRBV21-1 and TRBJ1-5. TRBV21-1 is designated a pseudogene. The CDR3 loop spans 17 amino acids. The CDR3 DNA sequence: TGTGCCAGCAGCAAAAACGTAGGGGGGGTTGGAGACCGGCCCCAGCATTTT. It specifies CASSKNVGGVGDRPQHF.

This clone was observed a few times. This chain joins TRBV4-2 and TRBJ2-5; 11 bases agree with TRBD2. The CDR3 spans 18 residues. V shed 0 bases, J shed 0 bases, and the junction held 6 bases outside the gene matches. Germline V gene sequence: CDR1 LGHNA, CDR2 YNFKEQ. The CDR3 sequence: CASSQERASGGHQETQYF. CDR3 sequence (DNA): TGTGCCAGCAGCCAAGAAAGGGCTAGCGGGGGGCACCAAGAGACCCAGTACTTC.

CDR3 sequence reads: CASSLQQGYEQYF. As DNA, the CDR3 is TGCGCCAGCAGCTTGCAACAGGGCTACGAGCAGTACTTC. The chain couples TRBV5-1 to TRBJ2-7; TRBD1 is a possible D gene (6 bases). V lost 1 base and J lost 3, with 8 bases in between. This CDR3 is built from 13 residues. Germline CDR1 and CDR2: SGHRS and YFSETQ. Using reference TRBV5-1 and TRBJ2-7 for the parts outside the CDR3, the full variable domain is KAGVTQTPRYLIKTRGQQVTLSCSPISGHRSVSWYQQTPGQGLQFLFEYFSETQRNKGNFPGRFSGRQFSNSRSEMNVSTLELGDSALYLCASSLQQGYEQYFGPGTRLTVT.

The chain has TRBV4-1 and TRBJ1-4; TRBD1 is a possible D gene (5 bases). From germline, CDR1 is MGHRA and CDR2 YSYEKL. The CDR3 runs to 15 residues. V was shortened by 4 bases and J by 3 bases, with 12 bases between the two germline ends. CDR3 in amino acids: CASSLRQFPNEKLFF. The DNA of the CDR3 is TGCGCCAGCAGCCTTCGACAGTTTCCTAATGAAAAACTGTTTTTT.

This clone appeared a single time. The chain recombines TRBV7-8 with TRBJ2-3; weak D call: TRBD2 (6 bases). Germline loops: CDR1 SGHVS, CDR2 FQNEAQ. This CDR3 contains 15 residues. V lost 0 bases and J lost 6, with 13 bases in between. Here the CDR3 DNA reads TGTGCCAGCAGCTTAGCGGGAGGACGATGGGATACGCAGTATTTT. Translated: CASSLAGGRWDTQYF.

The rearrangement links TRBV19 to TRBJ1-6; unclear D gene. The ends were cut back, 3 bases at V and 10 bases at J, with 16 bases in the middle. The CDR3 runs to 15 residues. Germline V gene sequence: CDR1 LNHDA, CDR2 SQIVND (reference sequence). CDR3 DNA: TGTGCCAGTAGTATCTTGGAGGGAGCACGGTCACCCCTCCACTTT. Amino acid sequence: CASSILEGARSPLHF.

V usage is TRBV5-4 and J usage is TRBJ2-2; 10 nucleotides align to TRBD2. Trimming cost V 5 bases and J 1 base; bases outside gene matches: 5. The CDR3 is 16 amino acids. Looked up from germline, CDR1 is SGHNT and CDR2 is YYREEE (reference sequence). For the CDR3, the DNA is TGTGCCAGCAGGAGGACTAGCGGACAGAACACCGGGGAGCTGTTTTTT. Protein sequence: CASRRTSGQNTGELFF.

CDR3 in DNA: TGTGCCAGCAGCTTGGTTTACGGGGTTTGGAATCAGCCCCAGCATTTT. This encodes CASSLVYGVWNQPQHF. The gene calls are TRBV5-8 and TRBJ1-5, with D uncertain. Germline-derived CDR1 and CDR2 are SGHTS and YDEGEE. This CDR3 spans 16 amino acids. V was cut by 0 bases and J by 4 bases, with 14 bases left in between. The whole variable domain, remainder taken from reference TRBV5-8 and TRBJ1-5, is EAGVTQSPTHLIKTRGQQATLRCSPISGHTSVYWYQQALGLGLQFLLWYDEGEERNRGNFPPRFSGRQFPNYSSELNVNALELEDSALYLCASSLVYGVWNQPQHFGDGTRLSIL.

The chain has TRBV6-5 and TRBJ1-1; D gene unclear. The germline V gene has CDR1 MNHEY and CDR2 SVGAGI. Trimming removed 6 bases at V and 2 bases at J, with 7 bases between. This CDR3 contains 12 residues. The CDR3 is CASRTINTEAFF. The CDR3 DNA is TGTGCCAGCAGGACAATCAACACTGAAGCTTTCTTT.

The chain joins TRBV5-1 to TRBJ1-1, with D possibly matching TRBD1 (5 bases). With 2 bases removed from V and 4 bases from J, the gap between germline ends came to 12 bases. Germline V CDR1 and CDR2: SGHRS, YFSETQ. The CDR3 contains 14 residues. CDR3 in DNA: TGCGCCAGCAGCTTCTCCCCAGGGATCACTGAAGCTTTCTTT. Its protein is CASSFSPGITEAFF.

The chain links TRBV2 to TRBJ1-2; D unclear. V dropped 2 bases and J dropped 6 bases, with 10 bases sitting between them. CDR1 is SNHLY, CDR2 FYNNEI, per germline. The CDR3 totals 13 residues. The CDR3 region has the DNA TGTGCCAGCAGTGAAAGCGCAGAAGATGGCTACACCTTC. Residues: CASSESAEDGYTF.

This clone was seen only a few times. The chain uses TRBV7-9 and TRBJ2-2, with D perhaps matching TRBD1 (5 bases). The CDR3 is 16 amino acids. Deletions cut 2 bases from V and 0 bases from J, with 10 bases between. The germline gives CDR1 SEHNR, CDR2 FQNEAQ (reference sequence). The chain's CDR3 is CASSLPGHSNTGELFF. DNA of the CDR3: TGTGCCAGCAGCTTACCAGGACACTCGAACACCGGGGAGCTGTTTTTT.

There are a few counts of this clone. V and J are TRBV6-5 and TRBJ2-1, with TRBD1 matching over 7 bases. This CDR3 spans 15 amino acids. Germline CDR1 and CDR2: MNHEY and SVGAGI. The J segment lost 2 bases and the V segment lost 6 bases, leaving 7 bases of the junction unmatched. CDR3 protein: CASSRDRVTYNEQFF. In DNA form, the CDR3 reads TGTGCCAGCAGCCGTGACAGGGTGACCTACAATGAGCAGTTCTTC.

The CDR3 here is CASSNGTSWSYNEQFF. The CDR3 DNA sequence: TGTGCCAGCAGCAATGGGACTTCGTGGTCCTACAATGAGCAGTTCTTC. The rearrangement links TRBV6-4 to TRBJ2-1; TRBD2 might be the D (6 bases). V dropped 6 bases and J dropped 1 base, with 16 bases sitting between them. Germline V gene data show CDR1 as MRHNA and CDR2 as SNTAGT. CDR3 length: 16 amino acids.

Written as DNA, the CDR3 is TGCAGCGGAGAAAGCGGGTACTCCTACAATGAGCAGTTCTTC. Residues: CSGESGYSYNEQFF. This chain links TRBV29-1 with TRBJ2-1, with D possibly TRBD2 on 6 matching bases. From germline, CDR1 is SQVTM and CDR2 ANQGSEA. The V end was cut by 7 bases, the J end by 0 bases, with 13 bases between. This CDR3 comprises 14 residues.

V gene TRBV29-1 combines with J gene TRBJ1-2; 9 nucleotides align to TRBD1. V was clipped by 7 bases and J by 2 bases; unmatched bases: 11. This CDR3 comprises 15 residues. CDR1 and CDR2 (germline): SQVTM, ANQGSEA. The CDR3 spells CSAQSPGTGNYGYTF. CDR3 nucleotides: TGCAGCGCGCAGAGCCCCGGGACAGGGAACTATGGCTACACCTTC.

This clone is termed medium-sized (0.01 to 0.1%). The chain uses TRBV2 and TRBJ1-5; 8 nucleotides agree with TRBD1. Germline-derived CDR1 and CDR2 are SNHLY and FYNNEI. V lost 3 bases, J lost 6 bases, and 4 bases stayed unmatched. This CDR3 contains 14 residues. DNA of the CDR3: TGTGCCAGCAGTGACTGGGACAGGTCTCAGCCCCAGCATTTT. Protein sequence: CASSDWDRSQPQHF.

V is TRBV18 and J is TRBJ2-5; TRBD1 matches 9 bases. V trimming: 6 bases; J trimming: 3 bases; junction bases outside the gene matches: 5. The CDR3 sequence is 14 residues long. CDR1 and CDR2 (germline): KGHSH, LQKENI. The CDR3 loop is CASSRTGAEETQYF. The CDR3 nucleotides are TGTGCCAGCTCCAGGACAGGGGCTGAAGAGACCCAGTACTTC.